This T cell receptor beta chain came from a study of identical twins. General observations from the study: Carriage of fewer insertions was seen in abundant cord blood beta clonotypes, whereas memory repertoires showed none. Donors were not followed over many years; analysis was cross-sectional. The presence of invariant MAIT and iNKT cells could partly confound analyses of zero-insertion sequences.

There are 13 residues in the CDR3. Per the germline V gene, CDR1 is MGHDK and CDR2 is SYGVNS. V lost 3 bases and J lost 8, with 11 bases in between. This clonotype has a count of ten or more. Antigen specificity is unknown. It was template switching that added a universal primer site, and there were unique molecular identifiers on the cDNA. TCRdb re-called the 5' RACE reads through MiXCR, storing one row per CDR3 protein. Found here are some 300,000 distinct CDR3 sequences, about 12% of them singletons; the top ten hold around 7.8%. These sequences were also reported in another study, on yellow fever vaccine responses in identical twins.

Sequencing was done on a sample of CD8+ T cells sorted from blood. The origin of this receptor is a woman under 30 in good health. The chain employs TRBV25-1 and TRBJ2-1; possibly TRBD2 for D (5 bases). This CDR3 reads CASSEVPEDEQFF. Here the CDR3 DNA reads TGTGCCAGCAGTGAGGTCCCGGAGGATGAGCAGTTCTTC.